This TCR beta chain is drawn from a study of cytomegalovirus exposure and HLA in healthy donors (dated by TCRdb to about 2017). Some background on the complete study: According to an earlier analysis of a few hundred of the donors, some 180 million T cells yielded 90 million to 140 million unique TCR beta sequences and approximately 280 Gb of sequence data. An early release covering some 640 HLA-typed donors comprised 300 to 350 gigabases of sequencing data and around 80 million unique TCR sequences. Of the 350 to 400 genotyped donors, approximately 80% fell in the genetic ancestry cluster associated with self-reported Caucasian donors. The study aimed to test whether cataloging public T cell receptors could reveal signatures of past pathogen exposure. The T cell repertoires of around 670 subjects were profiled by immunosequencing and related to cytomegalovirus serostatus. In addition to the first cohort of approximately 670 subjects, a separate validation cohort of over 90 different subjects was used. The study combined high-throughput TCR immunosequencing, statistical association of individual TCRs with disease status, and machine learning to predict cytomegalovirus infection status. A later analysis re-analyzed previously published TCR beta repertoires from roughly 630 donors and added high-resolution HLA genotyping to study TCR occurrence patterns. Rather than drawing on any new phenotypic data, the later analysis identified candidate immune exposures from TCR beta sequences and the way those sequences occurred across donors. To decide whether each TCR beta V gene segment behaved as functional or pseudogenic, an earlier analysis of some 600 of the donors relied on high-throughput TCR beta sequencing. Donor age, sex, ethnicity and CMV serostatus were compiled together with the repertoire data. A later genetic analysis took genome-wide SNP genotypes for about 55% of the 666 donors and used that subset as a discovery cohort. All discovery cohort repertoires had been generated on a single sequencing platform. HLA typing covered class I and class II loci at four-digit resolution. The number of donors typed differed by locus, with roughly 620-640 for A, B, C, DRB1 and DQB1, 522 for DQA1, 600 to 610 for DPA1, and around 450 for DPB1. Several DR-DQ haplotypes were treated as single units for association and clustering because of strong linkage in the cohort. Across some 400 genotyped donors of the cohort, an average of about 200,000 unique TCR beta nucleotide sequences per donor were sequenced, and around 20% of those sequences were non-productive. The paper as a whole reports these results and caveats: Some 16 rarely observed V segments, including chromosome 9 orphons, were excluded from the earlier analysis of just under 600 of the donors because counts were too low. Across donors, most TCR sequences were observed very rarely, whereas some public TCRs were present in many individuals. This cohort had only TCR beta chains sequenced, and the lack of alpha or paired-chain data limited which features could be detected. In a later analysis, TCR association rates were found to vary across HLA loci, with the most associated TCRs seen for DRB1 alleles and the fewest for HLA-C alleles. Assigning TCR associations to individual alleles was difficult when HLA alleles, especially DR and DQ, strongly co-occurred. CMV serostatus was the only immune exposure information available for the cohort. According to a later analysis, parvovirus B19, influenza, CMV and Epstein-Barr virus appeared linked to several top co-occurrence clusters. The classifier was reported to diagnose cytomegalovirus status with high specificity and sensitivity in both the original and validation cohorts. The authors suggested that the approach could potentially be extended to other disease states and immunological phenotypes. Correlated functional status among segregating V segments might reflect linkage disequilibrium, but an unknown experimental factor could not be ruled out. A later analysis found that HLA-associated TCR beta chains were more clonally expanded and had lower generation probabilities than equally common non-associated chains. A later genetic analysis reported fewer N-insertions in productive TCRs among donors in an Asian-associated ancestry cluster than the 666-donor mean. A later genetic analysis associated a missense DCLRE1C variant with V-gene and J-gene trimming of TCR beta chains, and an independent cohort replicated the association. The 87-base-pair reads could not distinguish some IMGT-functional V segments, including TRBV6-2 and TRBV6-3, so those segments were excluded. In a later analysis, around 17,000 TCR beta sequences were associated with specific HLA alleles at a false discovery rate of 0.05. Three of the identified cytomegalovirus-associated TCR beta chains were confirmed in vitro to be specific for cytomegalovirus antigens. Broadly in line with IMGT annotations, most TCR beta V segments showed up in productive rearrangements about 87% or about 30% of the time in an earlier analysis of about 500 of the donors. A further reported finding was that TCR beta sequences accurately predicted the HLA-A and HLA-B alleles for most subjects in the first cohort. A cluster of highly shared sequence variants was judged likely to represent a technical artifact of the sequencing pipeline. In the study, some 180 TCR beta chains were listed as associated with cytomegalovirus. A later analysis found that most CMV-associated TCR beta chains appeared HLA-restricted, with HLA associations seemingly driven largely by CMV exposure. The presence/absence analyses assumed that sequencing depth was roughly uniform across donors, and that assumption may not be true. HLA typing was unavailable for some donors at each locus, so association tests used only the typed subset.

There are 11 amino acids in the CDR3, from cysteine to phenylalanine inclusive. Kept here is only the CDR3 DNA, which spans 33 bases and is read in frame from base 1. Clipping removes 8 bases from V and 6 bases from J, with 1 as the unmatched junction base count. CDR1 and CDR2 are drawn from the germline V gene: MNHNS, SASEGT. Comments on this clone: It has no known antigen specificity. No much larger clone is present one base from it, and per-base qualities are unavailable.

The library was prepared using the immunoSEQ multiplex PCR assay. For the multiplex PCR, a mixture combining 60 forward primers for TCR Vbeta segments and 13 reverse primers for TCR Jbeta segments was used. The CDR3 region of rearranged TCR beta genes was amplified from genomic DNA by a multiplex PCR assay. Amplified TCR beta libraries were sequenced as 87-base-pair reads on the Illumina HiSeq System. Per the authors' processing: In a later analysis, some 80 million unique TCR beta chains were counted across the roughly 670 repertoires, and roughly 10 million of these chains were shared by at least two donors. Raw reads were error-corrected and collapsed into unique sequences by a nearest-neighbor algorithm in which closely related sequences were merged to remove PCR and sequencing errors. V, D and J gene segments were assigned by aligning CDR3 sequences to IMGT reference sequences. For a sequence to be retained, a match of at least six nucleotides was required to both a V gene segment and a J gene segment. A rearrangement counted as productive if the CDR3 had no stop codons and remained in frame with V and J, and every other rearrangement counted as non-productive. Following IMGT convention, CDR3 was defined as the stretch from the second conserved V-encoded cysteine to the conserved J-encoded phenylalanine. The earlier analysis of fewer than 750 of the donors excluded sequences that lacked an unambiguous match to a single V gene segment. In an earlier analysis of about 590 of the donors, a V segment was called functional when productive rearrangements were above 56.7%, and segregating when the standard deviation between donors exceeded 5%. To diagnose cytomegalovirus status from the catalog of TCR beta chain sequences, a statistical classification framework was built. In a later analysis, V and J genes were assigned by comparing TCR nucleotide sequences against IMGT/GENE-DB human TR gene sequences. The TCRdist pipeline was used in a later analysis to assign CDR3 sequences and most-parsimonious VDJ recombination scenarios. In a later analysis, each TCR beta chain was defined by its CDR3 amino acid sequence together with its V-gene family, and reads lacking a unique V-gene family were excluded. A later analysis removed 450 to 600 highly shared, low-generation-probability nucleotide sequences to deal with suspected cross-contamination and a sequencing artifact. In a later analysis, a clonal expansion index for each public chain was calculated from normalized within-repertoire ranks of inferred template counts. In a later analysis, generation probabilities were computed using a VDJ recombination model fitted to out-of-frame rearrangements, and the results were checked against IGoR. In a later analysis, hypergeometric tests were used to score TCR-TCR, TCR-HLA and TCR-CMV co-occurrence, with a repertoire-size bias correction applied to TCR pairs. False discovery rates were estimated in a later analysis by permuting HLA or CMV assignments 20 times. In a later analysis, co-occurring TCRs were grouped using DBSCAN, with TCRdist sequence similarity added in when clustering inside HLA-allele-positive subsets. For co-occurrence clustering, repertoires with fewer than 30,000 or more than 120,000 public chains were excluded, along with roughly five repertoires with anomalous nucleotide sharing. TCRdb re-hosts the immuneACCESS table, in-frame sequences only. Its copies lack some clones; in the studies checked, an unresolved V gene accounts for under half of them, and the cause for the rest is not known. That table gives V, J and clone size, and the DNA gave D and trimming. The sample table records fewer than 250,000 clones; over 60% of these occur just once. 1.8% of the sample is in the top ten clones.

The cohort comprised some 730 healthy bone marrow donors. At the time of sampling, every cohort member was nominally healthy, though immune exposures that went unrecorded were likely present. The donor tested CMV seronegative and was one of the 352 seronegative cohort members. A peripheral blood sample was provided by each donor, and peripheral blood mononuclear cells were used for TCR beta sequencing. The Qiagen DNeasy Blood Extraction Kit was used to extract genomic DNA from the blood cell samples. The TCR was taken from a male donor in good health and CMV-seronegative. Sequencing input: PBMCs. The sequence links TRBV6-1 to TRBJ1-1; TRBD1 matches 9 bases in the middle. The DNA reads as follows: TGTGCCAGCGGGACAGGGCCTGAAGCTTTCTTT. The translation is CASGTGPEAFF.